What follows describes a single TCR beta chain. Its antigen is currently unknown. This specimen comes from a study of cytomegalovirus exposure and HLA in healthy donors. Study-wide results and caveats: The authors assumed roughly uniform sequencing depth across donors for presence/absence analyses.

Per the germline V gene, CDR1 is KGHSH and CDR2 is LQKENI. The CDR3 is 16 amino acids. V dropped 0 bases and J dropped 3 bases, with 15 bases sitting between them. PCR used 60 Vbeta primers and 13 Jbeta primers. Clones were read by immunoSEQ multiplex PCR, and TCRdb kept only the in-frame ones, dropping some. The table has around 150,000 clones, roughly 83% seen once. The TCR sequence derives from a woman under 30 in good health and CMV-seronegative. The specimen was PBMCs. The chain has TRBV18 and TRBJ2-7, with D possibly TRBD2 on 5 matching bases. CDR3 DNA: TGTGCCAGCTCACCACCGAATCGGGATACCCTCTACGAGCAGTACTTC. Its translation is CASSPPNRDTLYEQYF.